This T cell receptor beta chain was recovered during a study of blood T cell repertoires in COVID-19. The overall study: Specimens from acute and convalescent COVID-19 originated in the United States, Italy and Spain. PBMCs, B-cell-depleted T cells, or T cells provided the cDNA or gDNA that made up the material.

This CDR3 spans 15 amino acids. CDR1 is SQVTM and CDR2 is ANQGSEA in the germline V gene. With 6 bases removed from V and 7 bases from J, the gap between germline ends came to 23 bases. Using immunoSEQ multiplex PCR, the repertoire was profiled, and TCRdb retains in-frame clones only, with some absent. The sample lists about 15,000 clones, more than 85% occurring once. This chain joins TRBV29-1 and TRBJ2-3, with D possibly being TRBD2 (7 bases). This clonotype was sampled from a man aged 55 to 69 with acute or convalescent COVID-19. Sequencing input: peripheral blood. In DNA form, the CDR3 reads TGCAGCGTGTCCGGGATTGGGGGGGGGCAATATACGCAGTATTTT. Protein: CSVSGIGGGQYTQYF.